This T cell receptor (beta chain) was documented in a study of T cells in Graves' hyperthyroidism and ophthalmopathy. There are 14 residues in the CDR3. V was trimmed by 3 bases and J by 7 bases, leaving 16 bases between them. The sample holds many counts of this clonotype. Patients were excluded for uncontrolled infection, other autoimmune disease, pregnancy or lactation. It was RNA transcripts that yielded the amplified TCR beta CDR3 regions. The HTBI primer set served for first-round RT-PCR of the TCR CDR3. TCRdb processed the multiplex PCR reads anew with MiXCR; each CDR3 protein has one entry. The sample records a few hundred thousand distinct CDR3 sequences, around 18% being singletons.

Input material: blood. The origin of this receptor is a woman aged 40 to 50 with Graves' ophthalmopathy. The V and J genes are TRBV12-3 or TRBV12-4 and TRBJ2-7; perhaps TRBD2 as D (6 bases). Here the CDR3 DNA reads TGTGCCAGCAGTTTGCAGGAGGGCCTGAGAGAGCAGTACTTC. Protein product: CASSLQEGLREQYF.